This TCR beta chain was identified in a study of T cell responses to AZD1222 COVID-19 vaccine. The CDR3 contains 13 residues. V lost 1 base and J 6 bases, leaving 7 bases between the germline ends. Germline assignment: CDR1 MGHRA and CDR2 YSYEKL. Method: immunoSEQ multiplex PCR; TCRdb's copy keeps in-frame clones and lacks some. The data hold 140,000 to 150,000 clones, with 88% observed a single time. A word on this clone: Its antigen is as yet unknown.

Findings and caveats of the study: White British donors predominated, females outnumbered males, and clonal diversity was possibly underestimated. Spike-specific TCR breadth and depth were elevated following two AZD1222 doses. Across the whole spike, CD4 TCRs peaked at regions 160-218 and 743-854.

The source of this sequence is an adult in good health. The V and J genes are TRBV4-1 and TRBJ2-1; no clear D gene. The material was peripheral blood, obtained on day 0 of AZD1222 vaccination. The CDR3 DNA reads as TGCGCCAGCAGCCAAGTTCAGGTCAATGAGCAGTTCTTC. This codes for CASSQVQVNEQFF.